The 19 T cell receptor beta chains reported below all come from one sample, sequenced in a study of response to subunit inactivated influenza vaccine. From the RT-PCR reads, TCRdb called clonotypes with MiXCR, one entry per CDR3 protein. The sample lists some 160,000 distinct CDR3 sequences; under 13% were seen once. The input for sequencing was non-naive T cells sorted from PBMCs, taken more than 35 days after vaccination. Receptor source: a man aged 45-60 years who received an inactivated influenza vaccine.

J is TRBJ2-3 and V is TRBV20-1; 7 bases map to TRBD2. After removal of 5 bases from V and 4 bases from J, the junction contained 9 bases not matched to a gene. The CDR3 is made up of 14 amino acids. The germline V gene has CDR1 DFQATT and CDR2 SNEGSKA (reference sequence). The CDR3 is CSAPKPSGSDTQYF. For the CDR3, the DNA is TGCAGTGCTCCTAAACCTAGCGGTTCAGATACGCAGTATTTT.

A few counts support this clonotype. CDR3 sequence (DNA): TGCAGTGCGGCCCCCCGGGCCGAGCAGTACTTC. Protein: CSAAPRAEQYF. J is TRBJ2-7 and V is TRBV20-1; D call uncertain. Germline V lookup: CDR1 DFQATT, CDR2 SNEGSKA (reference sequence). The germline V and J ends were trimmed by 6 bases and 6 bases, with 12 bases remaining between them. The length of the CDR3 is 11 residues.

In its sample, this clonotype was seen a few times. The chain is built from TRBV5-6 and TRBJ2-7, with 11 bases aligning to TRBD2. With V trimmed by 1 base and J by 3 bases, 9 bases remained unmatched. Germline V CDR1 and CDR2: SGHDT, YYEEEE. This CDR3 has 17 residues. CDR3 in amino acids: CASSLRLAGGRGYEQYF. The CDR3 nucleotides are TGTGCCAGCAGCTTGCGGCTAGCGGGGGGCCGGGGCTACGAGCAGTACTTC.

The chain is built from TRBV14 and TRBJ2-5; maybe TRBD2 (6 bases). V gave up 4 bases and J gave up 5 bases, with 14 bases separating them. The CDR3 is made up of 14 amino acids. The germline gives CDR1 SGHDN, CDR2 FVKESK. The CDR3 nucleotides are TGTGCCAGCAGCCTCTACACGGGGAGGGAGACCCAGTACTTC. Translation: CASSLYTGRETQYF.

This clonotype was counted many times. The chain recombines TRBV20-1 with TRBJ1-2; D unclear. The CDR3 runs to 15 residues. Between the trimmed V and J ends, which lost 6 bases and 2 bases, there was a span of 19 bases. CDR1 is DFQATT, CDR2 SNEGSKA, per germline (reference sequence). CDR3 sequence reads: CSAPYRQDHNYGYTF. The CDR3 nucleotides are TGCAGTGCGCCGTATCGACAAGACCACAACTATGGCTACACCTTC.

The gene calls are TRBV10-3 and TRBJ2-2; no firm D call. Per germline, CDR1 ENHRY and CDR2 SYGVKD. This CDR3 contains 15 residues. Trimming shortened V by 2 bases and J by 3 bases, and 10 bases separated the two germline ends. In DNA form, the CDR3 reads TGTGCCATCAGTGAGGGGCTCGGAGACACCGGGGAGCTGTTTTTT. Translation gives CAISEGLGDTGELFF.

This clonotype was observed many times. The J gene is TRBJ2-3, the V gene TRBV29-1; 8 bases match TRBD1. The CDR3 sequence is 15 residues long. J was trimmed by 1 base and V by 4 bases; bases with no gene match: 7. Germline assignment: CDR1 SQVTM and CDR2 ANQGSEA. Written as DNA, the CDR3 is TGCAGCGTTGGGATCTCGGGACAGGGCACAGATACGCAGTATTTT. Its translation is CSVGISGQGTDTQYF.

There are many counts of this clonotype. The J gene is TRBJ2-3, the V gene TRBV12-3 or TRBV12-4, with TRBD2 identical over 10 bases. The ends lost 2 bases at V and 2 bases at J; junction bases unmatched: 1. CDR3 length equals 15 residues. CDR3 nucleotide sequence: TGTGCCAGCAGTTTACTAGCGGGGGCCACAGATACGCAGTATTTT. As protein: CASSLLAGATDTQYF.

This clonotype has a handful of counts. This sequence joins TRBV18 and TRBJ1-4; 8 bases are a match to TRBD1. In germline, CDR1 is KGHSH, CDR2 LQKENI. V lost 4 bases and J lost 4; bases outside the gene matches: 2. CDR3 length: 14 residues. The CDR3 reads CASSRTGGNEKLFF. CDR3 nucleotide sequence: TGTGCCAGCTCACGAACAGGGGGTAATGAAAAACTGTTTTTT.

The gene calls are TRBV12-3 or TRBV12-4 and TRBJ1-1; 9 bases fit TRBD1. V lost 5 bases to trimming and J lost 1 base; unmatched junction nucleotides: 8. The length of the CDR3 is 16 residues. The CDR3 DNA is TGTGCCAGCAGTCCAGGACAGGGGAGGGGGAACACTGAAGCTTTCTTT. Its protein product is CASSPGQGRGNTEAFF.

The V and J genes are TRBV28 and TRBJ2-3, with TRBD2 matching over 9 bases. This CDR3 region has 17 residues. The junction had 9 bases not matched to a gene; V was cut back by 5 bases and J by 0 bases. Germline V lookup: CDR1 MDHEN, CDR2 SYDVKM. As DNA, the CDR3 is TGTGCCAGCAGTGCCCTGGCGGGGGGGCCTAGCACAGATACGCAGTATTTT. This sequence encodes CASSALAGGPSTDTQYF.

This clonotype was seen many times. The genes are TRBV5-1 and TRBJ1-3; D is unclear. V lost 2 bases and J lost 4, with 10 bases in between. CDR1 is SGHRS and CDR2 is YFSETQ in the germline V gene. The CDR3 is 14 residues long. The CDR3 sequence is CASSFDGEGNTIYF. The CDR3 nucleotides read TGCGCCAGCAGCTTTGATGGAGAAGGAAACACCATATATTTT. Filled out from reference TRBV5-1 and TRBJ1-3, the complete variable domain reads KAGVTQTPRYLIKTRGQQVTLSCSPISGHRSVSWYQQTPGQGLQFLFEYFSETQRNKGNFPGRFSGRQFSNSRSEMNVSTLELGDSALYLCASSFDGEGNTIYFGEGSWLTVV.

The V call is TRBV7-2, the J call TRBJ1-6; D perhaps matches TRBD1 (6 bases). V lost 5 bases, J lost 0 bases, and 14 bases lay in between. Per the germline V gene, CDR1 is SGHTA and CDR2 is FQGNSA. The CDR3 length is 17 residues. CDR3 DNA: TGTGCCAGCAGCCTACGGACAGTCAGCTCCTATAATTCACCCCTCCACTTT. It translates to CASSLRTVSSYNSPLHF.

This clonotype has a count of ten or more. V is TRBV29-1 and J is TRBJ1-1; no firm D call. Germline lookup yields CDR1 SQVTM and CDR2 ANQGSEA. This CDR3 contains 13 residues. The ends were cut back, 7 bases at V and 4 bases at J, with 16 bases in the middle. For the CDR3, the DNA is TGCAGCGCTGTAGTTAGTTCAGGCACTGAAGCTTTCTTT. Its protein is CSAVVSSGTEAFF. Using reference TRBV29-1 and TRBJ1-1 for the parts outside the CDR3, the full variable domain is SAVISQKPSRDICQRGTSLTIQCQVDSQVTMMFWYRQQPGQSLTLIATANQGSEATYESGFVIDKFPISRPNLTFSTLTVSNMSPEDSSIYLCSAVVSSGTEAFFGQGTRLTVV.

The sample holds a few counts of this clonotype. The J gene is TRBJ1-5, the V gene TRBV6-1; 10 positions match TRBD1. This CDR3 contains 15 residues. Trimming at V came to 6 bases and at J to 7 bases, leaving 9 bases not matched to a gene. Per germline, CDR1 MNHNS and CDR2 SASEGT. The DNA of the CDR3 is TGTGCCAGCAGCCCCGACAGGGGGCGTGGGCAGCCCCAGCATTTT. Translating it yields CASSPDRGRGQPQHF.

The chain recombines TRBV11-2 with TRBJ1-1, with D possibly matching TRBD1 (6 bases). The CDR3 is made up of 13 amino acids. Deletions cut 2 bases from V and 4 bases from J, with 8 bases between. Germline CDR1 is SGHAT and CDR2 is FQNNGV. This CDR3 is CASSLLGATEAFF. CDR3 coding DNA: TGTGCCAGCAGCTTATTGGGGGCCACTGAAGCTTTCTTT.

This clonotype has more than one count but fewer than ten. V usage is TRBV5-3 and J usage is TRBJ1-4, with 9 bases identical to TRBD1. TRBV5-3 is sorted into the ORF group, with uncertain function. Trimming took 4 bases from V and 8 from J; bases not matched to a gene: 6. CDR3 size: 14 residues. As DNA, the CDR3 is TGTGCCAGAAGCGAAGCCACAGGGGGCGAAAAACTGTTTTTT. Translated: CARSEATGGEKLFF.

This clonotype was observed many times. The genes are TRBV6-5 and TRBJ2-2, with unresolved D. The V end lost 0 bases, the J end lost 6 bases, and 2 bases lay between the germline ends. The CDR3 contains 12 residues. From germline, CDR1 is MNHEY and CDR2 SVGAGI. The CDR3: CASSYSAGELFF. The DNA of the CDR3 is TGTGCCAGCAGTTACTCAGCCGGGGAGCTGTTTTTT.

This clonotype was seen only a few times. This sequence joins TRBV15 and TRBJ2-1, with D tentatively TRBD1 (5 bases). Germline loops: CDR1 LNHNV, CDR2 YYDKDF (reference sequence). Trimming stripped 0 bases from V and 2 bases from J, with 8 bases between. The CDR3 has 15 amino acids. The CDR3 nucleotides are TGTGCCACCAGCAGAGACAGGGAACCCTACAATGAGCAGTTCTTC. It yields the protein CATSRDREPYNEQFF.